These 20 T cell receptor beta chains originate from one sample sequenced in a study of spatial heterogeneity in lung cancer. Via MiXCR, TCRdb re-called the 5' RACE reads, giving one row per CDR3 protein. In the table there are more than 30,000 distinct CDR3 sequences, 5.2% of which are singletons. Time point defined: sample taken at primary tumor resection. Sequencing covered unsorted whole RNA taken from tumor, nontumor lung or frozen PBMC. The specimen was PBMCs, collected at surgery. Receptors originate from a female donor with early-stage non-small cell lung cancer.

This clonotype was seen a few times. The rearrangement joins TRBV7-2 to TRBJ1-2; weak D call: TRBD1 (5 bases). Germline CDR1 reads SGHTA; CDR2 reads FQGNSA. There are 18 residues in the CDR3. Trimming removed 5 bases from V and 7 bases from J, with 29 bases in between. For the CDR3, the DNA is TGTGCCAGCAGCAGAATCCGGGACGGTACTCTCCCTAGCGGTGGCTACACCTTC. As protein: CASSRIRDGTLPSGGYTF. The full variable domain, completed using reference TRBV7-2 and TRBJ1-2, is GAGVSQSPSNKVTEKGKDVELRCDPISGHTALYWYRQSLGQGLEFLIYFQGNSAPDKSGLPSDRFSAERTGGSVSTLTIQRTQQEDSAVYLCASSRIRDGTLPSGGYTFGSGTRLTVV.

This clonotype was picked up many times. The V and J genes are TRBV20-1 and TRBJ2-5; 10 positions agree with TRBD2. The CDR3 runs 13 residues. Germline loops: CDR1 DFQATT, CDR2 SNEGSKA (reference sequence). V lost 6 bases and J lost 1; bases outside the gene matches: 2. CDR3 residues: CSAWTSGQETQYF. The CDR3 nucleotides are TGCAGTGCCTGGACTAGCGGCCAAGAGACCCAGTACTTC.

This clonotype was seen more than once but under ten times. V is TRBV20-1 and J is TRBJ2-7, with 7 bases fitting TRBD1. The germline V gene encodes CDR1 DFQATT and CDR2 SNEGSKA (reference sequence). This CDR3 has 16 amino acids. V gave up 0 bases and J gave up 5 bases; unmatched junction bases: 13. DNA for the CDR3: TGCAGTGCTAGAGATCAGAGAGGGTTGCAGGGGGACGAGCAGTACTTC. It translates to CSARDQRGLQGDEQYF.

This clonotype was counted ten times or more. The chain employs TRBV5-6 and TRBJ1-2; the match to TRBD1 covers 10 bases. V dropped 4 bases and J dropped 3; count of bases not matched to a gene: 15. This CDR3 region has 18 residues. Germline V gene lookup returns CDR1 SGHDT and CDR2 YYEEEE. CDR3 DNA sequence: TGTGCCAGCAGCGGTACCGGGACAGGGGACGTGTTTTACTATGGCTACACCTTC. Amino acids: CASSGTGTGDVFYYGYTF.

This clonotype was observed many times. The rearrangement uses TRBV29-1 and TRBJ2-3, with 9 positions matching TRBD2. CDR1 and CDR2 (germline): SQVTM, ANQGSEA. J gave up 4 bases and V 6 bases, and 5 bases lay outside the gene matches. The CDR3 is 13 residues long. Here the CDR3 DNA reads TGCAGCGTGGGACTAGCAGTGGCAGATACGCAGTATTTT. It is translated as CSVGLAVADTQYF.

This sequence joins TRBV9 and TRBJ2-7, with D perhaps matching TRBD1 (6 bases). Germline loops: CDR1 SGDLS, CDR2 YYNGEE. V lost 4 bases to trimming and J lost 3 bases, with 14 bases between them. The length of the CDR3 is 14 residues. The CDR3 is CASSPAQGIYEQYF. DNA for the CDR3: TGTGCCAGCAGCCCAGCCCAGGGGATCTACGAGCAGTACTTC. The full variable domain, in which reference TRBV9 and TRBJ2-7 provide the parts outside the CDR3, is DSGVTQTPKHLITATGQRVTLRCSPRSGDLSVYWYQQSLDQGLQFLIQYYNGEERAKGNILERFSAQQFPDLHSELNLSSLELGDSALYFCASSPAQGIYEQYFGPGTRLTVT.

The chain carries TRBV5-1 and TRBJ2-3; no reliable D call. The ends were cut back, 1 base at V and 0 bases at J, with 12 bases in the middle. The CDR3 is 16 amino acids. Germline values: CDR1 SGHRS, CDR2 YFSETQ. CDR3 in DNA: TGCGCCAGCAGCTTGTTTCCGGGTTCGAGCACAGATACGCAGTATTTT. Translating it yields CASSLFPGSSTDTQYF.

V gene TRBV5-1 combines with J gene TRBJ2-1; 15 bases align to TRBD2. CDR1 and CDR2 (germline): SGHRS, YFSETQ. The CDR3 is 17 amino acids. V dropped 2 bases and J dropped 3; count of bases not matched to a gene: 3. CDR3: CASSLGTSGGRYNEQFF. For the CDR3, the DNA is TGCGCCAGCAGCTTAGGGACTAGCGGGGGGCGCTACAATGAGCAGTTCTTC.

This clonotype was observed a handful of times. The genes are TRBV12-3 or TRBV12-4 and TRBJ2-7, with D unclear. Trimming removed 0 bases at V and 6 bases at J, with 9 bases between. The CDR3 spans 13 residues. The CDR3 here is CASSLASKGEQYF. The CDR3 nucleotides are TGTGCCAGCAGTTTAGCGTCGAAGGGCGAGCAGTACTTC.

This clonotype is deemed medium-sized. The chain joins TRBV19 to TRBJ1-5; 8 bases fit TRBD1. This CDR3 has 13 residues. Trimming took 6 bases from V and 5 from J; bases not matched to a gene: 3. Germline CDR1 is LNHDA and CDR2 is SQIVND (reference sequence). CDR3 sequence reads: CASSEQGDQPQHF. CDR3 nucleotides: TGTGCCAGTAGCGAACAGGGGGATCAGCCCCAGCATTTT.

The sample holds many counts of this clonotype. Here the CDR3 reads CSARRGQGLNEQYF. CDR3 bases: TGCAGTGCTAGACGCGGACAGGGTTTGAACGAGCAGTACTTC. V is TRBV20-1 and J is TRBJ2-7, with 8 bases aligning to TRBD1. Germline lookup yields CDR1 DFQATT and CDR2 SNEGSKA (reference sequence). J was trimmed by 5 bases and V by 2 bases; bases with no gene match: 8. CDR3 length: 14 amino acids.

This clonotype appeared many times. J is TRBJ1-2 and V is TRBV5-1, with 9 bases lining up with TRBD1. Germline V lookup: CDR1 SGHRS, CDR2 YFSETQ. With 4 bases clipped from V and 1 base from J, the junction kept 5 bases outside the gene matches. There are 15 residues in the CDR3. The CDR3, as DNA: TGCGCCAGCAGCATGGGACAGGGCGGTAACTATGGCTACACCTTC. Translating it yields CASSMGQGGNYGYTF.

This clonotype was seen at least ten times. The CDR3 DNA reads as TGCAGCGTTGACGGAGGCTCTCTTTACAATGAGCAGTTCTTC. This sequence encodes CSVDGGSLYNEQFF. The V and J genes are TRBV29-1 and TRBJ2-1; perhaps TRBD2 as D (5 bases). V was clipped by 3 bases and J by 4 bases, with 13 bases between them. Germline CDR1 and CDR2: SQVTM and ANQGSEA. The CDR3 is 14 residues long.

This clonotype showed up many times. The CDR3: CASSQDLKENTEAFF. In DNA form, the CDR3 reads TGTGCCAGCAGCCAAGATCTTAAGGAGAACACTGAAGCTTTCTTT. The rearrangement links TRBV14 to TRBJ1-1; D is unclear. This CDR3 has 15 residues. CDR1 and CDR2 (germline): SGHDN, FVKESK. V was pared by 0 bases and J by 1 base, with 9 bases between.

The table lists this clonotype with many counts. The chain is built from TRBV20-1 and TRBJ2-5; D call uncertain. This CDR3 has 12 amino acids. Germline lookup yields CDR1 DFQATT and CDR2 SNEGSKA (reference sequence). The V gene lost 4 bases and the J gene lost 2 bases, with 8 bases spanning the gap. This chain's CDR3 is CSAMAGQETQYF. Written as DNA, the CDR3 is TGCAGTGCTATGGCAGGTCAAGAGACCCAGTACTTC.

This clonotype was observed many times. The genes are TRBV20-1 and TRBJ2-3; D remains ambiguous. With 5 bases removed from V and 4 bases from J, the gap between germline ends came to 4 bases. CDR3 length: 10 amino acids. The germline V gene has CDR1 DFQATT and CDR2 SNEGSKA (reference sequence). The CDR3 nucleotides are TGCAGTGCTCAGGCAGATACGCAGTATTTT. It codes for CSAQADTQYF.

About this clonotype itself: This may be a read error: a much more frequent sequence differs by one nucleotide. No conserved phenylalanine or tryptophan ends this CDR3, so it is likely a read error. The chain employs TRBV3-1 and TRBJ2-3; TRBD1 matches at 8 bases. Germline V CDR1 and CDR2: LGHDT, YNNKEL (reference sequence). V lost 4 bases and J lost 3; bases outside the gene matches: 3. This CDR3 contains 14 residues. As DNA, the CDR3 is TGTGCCAGCAGCCCTGGACAGGGAACAGATACGCAGTATTTG. Its translation: CASSPGQGTDTQYL.

This clonotype occurred many times. The chain carries TRBV14 and TRBJ2-1; possible D gene TRBD1, 6 bases. Looked up from germline, CDR1 is SGHDN and CDR2 is FVKESK. The V end lost 4 bases, the J end lost 8 bases, and 27 bases lay between the germline ends. There are 18 residues in the CDR3. CDR3 in DNA: TGTGCCAGCAGCCGAGCCCACTCACAGGGTGTGAATAGGGATGAGCAGTTCTTC. Translation: CASSRAHSQGVNRDEQFF.

This clonotype was seen ten or more times. The chain employs TRBV2 and TRBJ2-7; the match to TRBD2 covers 9 bases. The CDR3 has 14 residues. Germline V CDR1 and CDR2: SNHLY, FYNNEI. After removal of 2 bases from V and 5 bases from J, the junction contained 4 bases not matched to a gene. The DNA of the CDR3 is TGTGCCAGCAGTGAACCTAGCGGGGTTGACGAGCAGTACTTC. The encoded protein is CASSEPSGVDEQYF. The variable domain in full, completed from reference TRBV2 and TRBJ2-7, reads EPEVTQTPSHQVTQMGQEVILRCVPISNHLYFYWYRQILGQKVEFLVSFYNNEISEKSEIFDDQFSVERPDGSNFTLKIRSTKLEDSAMYFCASSEPSGVDEQYFGPGTRLTVT.

This clonotype was observed many times. The chain uses TRBV14 and TRBJ1-2; unclear D gene. Looked up from germline, CDR1 is SGHDN and CDR2 is FVKESK. V lost 0 bases to trimming and J lost 4 bases, with 12 bases between them. CDR3 length: 15 residues. CDR3 amino acids: CASSQDQAPLYGYTF. The DNA for the CDR3 is TGTGCCAGCAGCCAAGACCAGGCCCCCCTCTATGGCTACACCTTC.